This paragraph reports one TCR beta chain. Antigen: not known. This sample was included in a study of OX40 agonist ivuxolimab in advanced cancers. About the study: Patients were dosed with the agonistic anti-OX40 (CD134) antibody ivuxolimab. The study gave patients intravenous ivuxolimab at 0.01 to 10 mg/kg every 2 weeks. The study reported partial responses in three patients: one hepatocellular carcinoma, two cutaneous melanoma.

Germline V gene sequence: CDR1 MRHNA, CDR2 SNTAGT. With V trimmed by 7 bases and J by 6 bases, 5 bases remained unmatched. This CDR3 has 14 residues. Study-level results: At 0.1-3.0 mg/kg, partial responders had clonal expansion among the lowest observed.

Assay used: immunoSEQ multiplex PCR; TCRdb lists only in-frame clones, some missing. The sample has more than 10,000 clones, under 85% seen once. The source was CD4+ or CD8+ T cells sorted from blood, collected in a trial of the OX40 agonist ivuxolimab. J is TRBJ2-1 and V is TRBV6-4; 11 bases align to TRBD2. The TCR sequence derives from an adult with an advanced solid tumor such as melanoma, head and neck, liver or kidney cancer. CDR3 protein: CASKLAGASNEQFF. The DNA of the CDR3 is TGTGCCAGCAAACTAGCGGGGGCAAGCAATGAGCAGTTCTTC.